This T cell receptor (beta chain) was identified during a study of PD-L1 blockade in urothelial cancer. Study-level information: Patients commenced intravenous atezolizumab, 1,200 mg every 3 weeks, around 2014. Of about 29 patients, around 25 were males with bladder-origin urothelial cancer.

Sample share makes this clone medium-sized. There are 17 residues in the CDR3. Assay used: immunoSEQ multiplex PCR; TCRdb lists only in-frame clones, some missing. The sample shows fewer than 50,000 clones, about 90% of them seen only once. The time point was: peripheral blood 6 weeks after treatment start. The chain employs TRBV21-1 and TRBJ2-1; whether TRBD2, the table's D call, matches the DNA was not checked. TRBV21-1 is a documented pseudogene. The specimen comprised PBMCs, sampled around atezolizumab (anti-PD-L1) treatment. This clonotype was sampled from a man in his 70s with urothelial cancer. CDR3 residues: CASSKIGWRVGSDEQFF. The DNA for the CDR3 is TGTGCCAGCAGCAAAATCGGGTGGCGGGTGGGCTCTGATGAGCAGTTCTTC.